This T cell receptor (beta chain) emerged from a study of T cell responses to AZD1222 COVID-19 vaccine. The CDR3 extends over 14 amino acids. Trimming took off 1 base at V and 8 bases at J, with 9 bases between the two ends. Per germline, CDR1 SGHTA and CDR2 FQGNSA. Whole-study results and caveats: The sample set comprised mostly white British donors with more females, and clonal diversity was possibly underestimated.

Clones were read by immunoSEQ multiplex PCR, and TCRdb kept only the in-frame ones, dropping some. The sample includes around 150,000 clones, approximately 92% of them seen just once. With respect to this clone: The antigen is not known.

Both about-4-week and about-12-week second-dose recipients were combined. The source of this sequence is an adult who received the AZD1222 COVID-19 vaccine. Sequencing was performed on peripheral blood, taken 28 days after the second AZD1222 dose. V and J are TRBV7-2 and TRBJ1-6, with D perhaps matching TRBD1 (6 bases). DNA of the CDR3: TGTGCCAGCAGCTTAGACAGGGACTATTCACCCCTCCACTTT. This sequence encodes CASSLDRDYSPLHF.